Each of the 4 T cell receptor beta chains below was sequenced from the same sample in a study of T cell responses to AZD1222 COVID-19 vaccine (dated by TCRdb to the early 2020s). Libraries were built with the immunoSEQ multiplex PCR assay. Entries here come from immuneACCESS through TCRdb and include only in-frame sequences with V and J called. Some clones fail to appear in such tables; in the studies checked, an unresolved V gene covers under half of the shortfall, and the cause of the remainder is unknown. The sample table lists more than 85,000 clones, less than 90% of them with a count of one. The top ten constitute over 15% of the sample. The sample's time point label, decoded: baseline before first vaccination. Here the sequenced sample was peripheral blood, taken on day 0 of AZD1222 vaccination. All receptors derive from an adult in good health.

With regard to this clone: Germline is not matched at one junction end, which may reflect a read error. The chain employs TRBV24-1 and TRBJ1-2; D gene unclear. The germline V gene has CDR1 KGHDR and CDR2 SFDVKD. The CDR3 spans 13 residues. The CDR3 bases are TGTGCCACCAGTGTGTCACAGAACTCTGGCTACACCTTC. It specifies CATSVSQNSGYTF.

This sequence joins TRBV7-2 and TRBJ2-3; a possible D gene is TRBD1 (5 bases). The V gene's germline CDR1 is SGHTA and CDR2 FQGNSA. This CDR3 is 16 amino acids long. Trimming shortened V by 4 bases and J by 0 bases, and 14 bases separated the two germline ends. CDR3 bases: TGTGCCAGCAGCTCGCTGAGGACAACTAGCACAGATACGCAGTATTTT. This translates into CASSSLRTTSTDTQYF.

The chain recombines TRBV7-9 with TRBJ2-3; D might be TRBD2 (7 bases). V lost 3 bases, J lost 0 bases, and 16 bases lay in between. CDR1 is SEHNR, CDR2 FQNEAQ, per germline (reference sequence). The CDR3 runs to 17 residues. DNA of the CDR3: TGTGCCAGCAGCTTGAGGGGGGGACCATCTAGCACAGATACGCAGTATTTT. This sequence encodes CASSLRGGPSSTDTQYF.

The chain recombines TRBV18 with TRBJ1-3; D is unclear. The germline V and J ends were trimmed by 3 bases and 8 bases, with 11 bases remaining between them. The CDR3 is made up of 13 amino acids. Germline V gene data show CDR1 as KGHSH and CDR2 as LQKENI. The CDR3 DNA reads as TGTGCCAGCTCACCCTCCTATGGTGACACCATATATTTT. Protein sequence: CASSPSYGDTIYF. Supplemented by reference TRBV18 and TRBJ1-3, the full variable domain reads NAGVMQNPRHLVRRRGQEARLRCSPMKGHSHVYWYRQLPEEGLKFMVYLQKENIIDESGMPKERFSAEFPKEGPSILRIQQVVRGDSAAYFCASSPSYGDTIYFGEGSWLTVV.